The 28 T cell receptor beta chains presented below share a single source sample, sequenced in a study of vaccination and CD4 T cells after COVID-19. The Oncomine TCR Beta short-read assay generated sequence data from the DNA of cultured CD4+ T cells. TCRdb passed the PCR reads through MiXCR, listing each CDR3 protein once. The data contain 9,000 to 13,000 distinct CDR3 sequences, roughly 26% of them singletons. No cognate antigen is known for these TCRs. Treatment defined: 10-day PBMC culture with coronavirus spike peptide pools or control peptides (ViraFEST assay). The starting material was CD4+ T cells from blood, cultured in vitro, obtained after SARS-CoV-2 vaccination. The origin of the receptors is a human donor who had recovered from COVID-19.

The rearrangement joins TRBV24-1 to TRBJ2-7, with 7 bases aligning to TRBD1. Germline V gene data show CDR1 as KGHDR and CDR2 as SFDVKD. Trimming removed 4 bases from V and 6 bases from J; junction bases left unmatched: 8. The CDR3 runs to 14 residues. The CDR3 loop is CATSDPNRGSEQYF. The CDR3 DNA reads TGTGCCACCAGTGACCCTAACAGGGGAAGCGAGCAGTACTTC.

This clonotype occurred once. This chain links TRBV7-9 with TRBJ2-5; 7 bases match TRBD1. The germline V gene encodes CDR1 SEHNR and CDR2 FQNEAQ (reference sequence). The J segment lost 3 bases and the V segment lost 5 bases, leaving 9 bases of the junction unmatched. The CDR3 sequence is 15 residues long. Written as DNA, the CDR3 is TGTGCCAGCAGCCAGCGACAGGGAGAGAAAGAGACCCAGTACTTC. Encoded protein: CASSQRQGEKETQYF.

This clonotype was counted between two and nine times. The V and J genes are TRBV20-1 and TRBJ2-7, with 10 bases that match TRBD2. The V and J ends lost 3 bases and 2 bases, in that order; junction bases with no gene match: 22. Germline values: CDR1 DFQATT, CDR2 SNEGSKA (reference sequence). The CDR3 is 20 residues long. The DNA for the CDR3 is TGCAGTGCTAGGGCCACTAGCGGGACAACCTTAGTAACCTCGGCCTACGAGCAGTACTTC. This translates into CSARATSGTTLVTSAYEQYF.

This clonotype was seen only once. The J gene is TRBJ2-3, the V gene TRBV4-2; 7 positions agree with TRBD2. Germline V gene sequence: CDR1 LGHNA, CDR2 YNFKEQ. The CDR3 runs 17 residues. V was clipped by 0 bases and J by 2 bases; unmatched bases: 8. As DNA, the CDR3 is TGTGCCAGCAGCCAAGATGGGGCTAGCGGAATCACAGATACGCAGTATTTT. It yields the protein CASSQDGASGITDTQYF.

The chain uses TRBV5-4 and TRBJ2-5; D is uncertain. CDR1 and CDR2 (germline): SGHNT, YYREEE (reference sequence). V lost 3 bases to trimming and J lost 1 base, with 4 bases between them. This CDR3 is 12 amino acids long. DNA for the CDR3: TGTGCCAGCAGCTCCCCCCAAGAGACCCAGTACTTC. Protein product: CASSSPQETQYF.

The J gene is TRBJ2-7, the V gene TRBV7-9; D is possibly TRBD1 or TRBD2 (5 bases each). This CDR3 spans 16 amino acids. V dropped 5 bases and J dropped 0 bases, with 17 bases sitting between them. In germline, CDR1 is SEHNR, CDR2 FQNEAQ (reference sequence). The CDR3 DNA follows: TGTGCCAGCAGCCCGTCCCTCACGAGGGGCTCCTACGAGCAGTACTTC. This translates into CASSPSLTRGSYEQYF.

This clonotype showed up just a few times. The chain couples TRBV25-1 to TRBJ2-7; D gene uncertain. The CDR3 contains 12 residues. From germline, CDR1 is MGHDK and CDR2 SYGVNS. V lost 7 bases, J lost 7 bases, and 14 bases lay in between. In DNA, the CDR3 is TGTGCCAGCAACAACGGCTACGGGGAGCAGTACTTC. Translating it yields CASNNGYGEQYF.

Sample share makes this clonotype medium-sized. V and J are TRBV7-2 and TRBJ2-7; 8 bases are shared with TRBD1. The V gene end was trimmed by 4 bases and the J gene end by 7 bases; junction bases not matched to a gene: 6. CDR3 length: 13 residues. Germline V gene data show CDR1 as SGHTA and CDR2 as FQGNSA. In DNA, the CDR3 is TGTGCCAGCAGCTATAGGACAGGGCGGGAGCAGTACTTC. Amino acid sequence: CASSYRTGREQYF.

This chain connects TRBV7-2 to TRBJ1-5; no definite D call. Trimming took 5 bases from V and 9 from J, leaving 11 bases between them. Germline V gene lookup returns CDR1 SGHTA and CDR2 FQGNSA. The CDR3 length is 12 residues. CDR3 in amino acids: CASSQVRGPQHF. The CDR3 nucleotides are TGTGCCAGCAGCCAGGTCCGGGGGCCCCAGCATTTT.

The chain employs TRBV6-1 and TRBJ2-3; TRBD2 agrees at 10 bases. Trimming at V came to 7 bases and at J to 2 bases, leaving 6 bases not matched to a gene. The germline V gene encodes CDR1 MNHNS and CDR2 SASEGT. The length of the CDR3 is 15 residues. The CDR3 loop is CASTLGTSDTDTQYF. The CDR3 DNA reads TGTGCCAGCACATTGGGGACTAGCGACACAGATACGCAGTATTTT.

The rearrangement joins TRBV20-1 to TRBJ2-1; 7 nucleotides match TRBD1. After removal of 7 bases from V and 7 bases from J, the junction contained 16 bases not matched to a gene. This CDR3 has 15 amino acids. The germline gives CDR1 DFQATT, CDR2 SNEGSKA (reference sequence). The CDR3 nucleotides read TGCAGTGTCGCAAGGCCACAGGGGTCTCGGAATGAGCAGTTCTTC. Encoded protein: CSVARPQGSRNEQFF.

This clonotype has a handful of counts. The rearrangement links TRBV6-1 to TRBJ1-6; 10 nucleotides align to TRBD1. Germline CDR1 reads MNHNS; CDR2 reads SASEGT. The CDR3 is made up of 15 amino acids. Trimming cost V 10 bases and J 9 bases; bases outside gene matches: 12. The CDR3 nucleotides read TGTGCCACCAGCGGGGGACAGGGGCCGGGTTCACCCCTCCACTTT. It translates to CATSGGQGPGSPLHF.

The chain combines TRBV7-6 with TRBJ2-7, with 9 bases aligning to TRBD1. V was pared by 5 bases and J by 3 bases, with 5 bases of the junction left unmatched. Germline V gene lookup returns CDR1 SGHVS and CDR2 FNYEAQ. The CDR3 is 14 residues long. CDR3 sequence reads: CASSPLGQGYEQYF. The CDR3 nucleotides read TGTGCCAGCAGCCCACTGGGACAGGGCTACGAGCAGTACTTC.

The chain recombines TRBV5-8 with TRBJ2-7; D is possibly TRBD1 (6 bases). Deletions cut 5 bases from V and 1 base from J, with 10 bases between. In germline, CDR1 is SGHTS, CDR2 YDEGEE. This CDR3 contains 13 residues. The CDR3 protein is CASRKTGSYEQYF. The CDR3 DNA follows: TGTGCCAGCAGGAAAACAGGGTCCTACGAGCAGTACTTC.

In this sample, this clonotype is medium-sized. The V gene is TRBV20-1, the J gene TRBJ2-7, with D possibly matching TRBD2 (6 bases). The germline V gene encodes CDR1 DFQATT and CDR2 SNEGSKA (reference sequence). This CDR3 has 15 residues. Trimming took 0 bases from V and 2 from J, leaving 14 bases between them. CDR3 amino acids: CSARDRAGFPYEQYF. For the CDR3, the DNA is TGCAGTGCTAGAGATCGAGCGGGCTTTCCCTACGAGCAGTACTTC.

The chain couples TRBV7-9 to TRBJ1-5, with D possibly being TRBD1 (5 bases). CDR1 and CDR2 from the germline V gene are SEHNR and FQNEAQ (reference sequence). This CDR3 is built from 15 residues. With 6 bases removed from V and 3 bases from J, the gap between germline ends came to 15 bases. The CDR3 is CASSSGQGDNQPQHF. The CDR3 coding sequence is TGTGCCAGCAGTTCCGGGCAGGGCGACAATCAGCCCCAGCATTTT. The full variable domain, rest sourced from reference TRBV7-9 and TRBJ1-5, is DTGVSQNPRHKITKRGQNVTFRCDPISEHNRLYWYRQTLGQGPEFLTYFQNEAQLEKSRLLSDRFSAERPKGSFSTLEIQRTEQGDSAMYLCASSSGQGDNQPQHFGDGTRLSIL.

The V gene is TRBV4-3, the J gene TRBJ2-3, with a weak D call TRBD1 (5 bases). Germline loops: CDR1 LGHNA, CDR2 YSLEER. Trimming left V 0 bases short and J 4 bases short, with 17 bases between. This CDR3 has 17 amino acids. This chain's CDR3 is CASSQDRSAGPPDTQYF. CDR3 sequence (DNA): TGCGCCAGCAGCCAAGATCGGTCGGCAGGGCCGCCAGATACGCAGTATTTT.

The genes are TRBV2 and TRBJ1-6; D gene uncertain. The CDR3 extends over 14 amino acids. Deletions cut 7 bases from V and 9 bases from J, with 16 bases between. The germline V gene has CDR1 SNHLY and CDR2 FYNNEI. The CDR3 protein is CASKPTVGGSPLHF. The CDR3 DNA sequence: TGTGCCAGCAAACCTACAGTGGGAGGTTCACCCCTCCACTTT.

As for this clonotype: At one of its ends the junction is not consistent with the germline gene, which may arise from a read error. In nucleotides, the CDR3 is TGTGCCGGCAGTTACCTAGTCGGTCAGTCCTACGAGCAGTACTTC. Translating gives CAGSYLVGQSYEQYF. V and J are TRBV6-5 and TRBJ2-7; no definite D call. Germline assignment: CDR1 MNHEY and CDR2 SVGAGI. CDR3 length: 15 amino acids.

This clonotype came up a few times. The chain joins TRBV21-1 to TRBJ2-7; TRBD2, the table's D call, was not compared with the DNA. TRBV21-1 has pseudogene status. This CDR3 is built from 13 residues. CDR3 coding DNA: TGTGCCAGCCCTCCCCACCCGATATACGAGCAGTACTTC. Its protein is CASPPHPIYEQYF.

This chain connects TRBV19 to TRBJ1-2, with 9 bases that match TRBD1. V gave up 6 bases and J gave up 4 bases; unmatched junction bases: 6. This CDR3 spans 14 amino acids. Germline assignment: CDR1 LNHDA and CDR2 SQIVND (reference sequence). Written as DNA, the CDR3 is TGTGCCAGTAGGGCGACAGGGGGACTCTATGGCTACACCTTC. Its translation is CASRATGGLYGYTF.

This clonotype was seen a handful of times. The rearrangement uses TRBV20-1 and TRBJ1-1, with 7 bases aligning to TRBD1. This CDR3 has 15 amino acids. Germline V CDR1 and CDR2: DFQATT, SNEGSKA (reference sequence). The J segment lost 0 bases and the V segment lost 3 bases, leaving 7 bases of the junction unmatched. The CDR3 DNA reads TGCAGTGCTAGTAGCACAGGGGTAATGAACACTGAAGCTTTCTTT. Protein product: CSASSTGVMNTEAFF.

The CDR3 DNA sequence: TGCAGTGCTCCCAACCCGACTAGCGGGGGCTACGAGCAGTACTTC. Translation gives CSAPNPTSGGYEQYF. The chain is built from TRBV20-1 and TRBJ2-7, with 12 bases fitting TRBD2. The CDR3 has 15 amino acids. CDR1 is DFQATT, CDR2 SNEGSKA, per germline (reference sequence). The junction had 8 bases not matched to a gene; V was cut back by 5 bases and J by 3 bases.

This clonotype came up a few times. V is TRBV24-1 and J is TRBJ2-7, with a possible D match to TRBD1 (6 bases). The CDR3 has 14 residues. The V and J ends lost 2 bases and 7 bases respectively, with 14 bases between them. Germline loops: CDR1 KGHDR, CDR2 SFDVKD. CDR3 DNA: TGTGCCACCAGTGATTCCAACAGGGTGGGAGAGCAGTACTTC. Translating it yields CATSDSNRVGEQYF.

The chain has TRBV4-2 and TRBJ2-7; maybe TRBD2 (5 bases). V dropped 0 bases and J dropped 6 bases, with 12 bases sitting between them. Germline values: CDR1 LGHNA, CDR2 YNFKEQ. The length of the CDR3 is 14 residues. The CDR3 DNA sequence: TGTGCCAGCAGCCAAGATGTAGGACTGGGCGAGCAGTACTTC. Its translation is CASSQDVGLGEQYF.

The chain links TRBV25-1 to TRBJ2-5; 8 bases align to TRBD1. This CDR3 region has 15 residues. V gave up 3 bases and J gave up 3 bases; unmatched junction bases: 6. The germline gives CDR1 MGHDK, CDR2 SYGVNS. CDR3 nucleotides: TGTGCCAGCAGTGATGGCGGGACAGGCAAAGAGACCCAGTACTTC. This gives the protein CASSDGGTGKETQYF. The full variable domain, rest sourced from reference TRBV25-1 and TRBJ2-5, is EADIYQTPRYLVIGTGKKITLECSQTMGHDKMYWYQQDPGMELHLIHYSYGVNSTEKGDLSSESTVSRIRTEHFPLTLESARPSHTSQYLCASSDGGTGKETQYFGPGTRLLVL.

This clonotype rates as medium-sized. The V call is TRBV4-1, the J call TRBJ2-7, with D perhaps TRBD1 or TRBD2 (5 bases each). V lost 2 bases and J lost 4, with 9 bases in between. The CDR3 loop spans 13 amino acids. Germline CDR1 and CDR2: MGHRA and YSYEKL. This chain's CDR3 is CASSQQEGYEQYF. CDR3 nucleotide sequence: TGCGCCAGCAGCCAACAAGAGGGGTACGAGCAGTACTTC.

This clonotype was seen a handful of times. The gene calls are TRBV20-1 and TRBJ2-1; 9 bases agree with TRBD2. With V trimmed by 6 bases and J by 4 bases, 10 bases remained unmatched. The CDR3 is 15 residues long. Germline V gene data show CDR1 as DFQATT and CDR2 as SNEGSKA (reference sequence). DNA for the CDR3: TGCAGTGCCACAAAGCGGGGGGAAGAGTACAATGAGCAGTTCTTC. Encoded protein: CSATKRGEEYNEQFF.